A single sample is the source of the 2 T cell receptor beta chains below, sequenced in a study of T cell clonality in common variable immunodeficiency. Repertoires were generated with immunoSEQ multiplex PCR, while TCRdb's copy carries only in-frame clones and drops some. The table lists fewer than 75,000 clones, with no singletons. What was sequenced was peripheral blood mononuclear cells. The receptor set was obtained from a person aged 18-69 years in good health.

A few counts support this clone. The sequenced fragment ends 3 residues before the CDR3 boundary, so the rest is inferred from the germline J gene. The genes are TRBV10-2 and TRBJ2-1; D is uncertain. Germline CDR1 and CDR2: WSHSY and SAAADI. The V gene lost 0 bases and the J gene lost 4 bases, with 7 bases spanning the gap. The CDR3 runs 14 residues. CDR3: CASSESGIYNEQFF. The sequenced CDR3 bases are TGCGCCAGCAGTGAGTCGGGCATTTACAATGAG.

Ten or more counts support this clone. The DNA ends 3 residues before the CDR3 does, and the rest of the CDR3 is filled in from the germline J gene. The chain is built from TRBV14 and TRBJ2-1; TRBD1 matches 7 bases. Looked up from germline, CDR1 is SGHDN and CDR2 is FVKESK. J lost 6 bases, V lost 0 bases, and 5 bases had no gene match. This CDR3 is built from 15 residues. The DNA read from the CDR3 is TGTGCCAGCAGCCAAGATTGGACAGGCGGCAATGAG. Protein sequence: CASSQDWTGGNE. The whole CDR3 is CASSQDWTGGNEQFF.